Listed below are T cell receptor beta chains from one sample, sequenced in a study of PD-1 blockade in classical Hodgkin lymphoma. Assay: immunoSEQ multiplex PCR; the TCRdb copy retains only in-frame clones and omits some. The sample records 25,000 to 30,000 clones, approximately 80% being singletons. Sequencing used peripheral blood mononuclear cells (PBMCs), obtained before the second cycle of nivolumab. The receptors derive from a human donor with classical Hodgkin lymphoma. The CDR3 runs from the conserved cysteine through the conserved F or W. A D gene is named only where the DNA matches it firmly.

TRBV19	TRBJ2-5	NA	TGTGCCAGTAGTACCGGACAGAGACAAGAGACCCAGTACTTC	CASSTGQRQETQYF
TRBV9	TRBJ2-1	NA	TGTGCCAGCAGCACCATGGGGGGCTCCAACAATGAGCAGTTCTTC	CASSTMGGSNNEQFF
TRBV9	TRBJ2-3	NA	TGTGCCAGCAGCCTCCTTTGGGGCGCAGATACGCAGTATTTT	CASSLLWGADTQYF
TRBV10-3	TRBJ1-2	NA	TGTGCCATCAGTGGACCCCGGACGGCTAACTATGGCTACACCTTC	CAISGPRTANYGYTF
TRBV9	TRBJ2-5	NA	TGTGCCAGCAGCTCACAGGGCATCCAAGAGACCCAGTACTTC	CASSSQGIQETQYF
TRBV19	TRBJ2-3	TRBD2	TGTGCCAGTAGTTCCGGACTAGCGGGGGAAATCACAGATACGCAGTATTTT	CASSSGLAGEITDTQYF
TRBV5-5	TRBJ1-5	TRBD1	TGTGCCAGCAGCGTCCAGGGGGGCAATCAGCCCCAGCATTTT	CASSVQGGNQPQHF
TRBV11-2	TRBJ2-3	NA	TGTGCCAGCAGCTCAAATGTAGGTACAGATACGCAGTATTTT	CASSSNVGTDTQYF
TRBV6-1	TRBJ2-5	TRBD2	TGTGCCAGCACGGGACTAGCGGGAGAGACCCAGTACTTC	CASTGLAGETQYF
TRBV2	TRBJ1-1	NA	TGTGCCAGCAGTTCAGACATAAACACTGAAGCTTTCTTT	CASSSDINTEAFF
TRBV5-1	TRBJ2-3	NA	TGCGCCAGCAGTTTCGAACCTCAAGTCCCAGATACGCAGTATTTT	CASSFEPQVPDTQYF
TRBV13	TRBJ2-1	TRBD2	TGTGCCAGCAGCTTAGGCCCGGCTAGCGGGGGCATTTACAATGAGCAGTTCTTC	CASSLGPASGGIYNEQFF
TRBV10-3	TRBJ2-3	TRBD2	TGTGCCATCAGTCGAACTAGCGGACTCACAGATACGCAGTATTTT	CAISRTSGLTDTQYF
TRBV5-1	TRBJ2-5	NA	TGCGCCAGCAGCTTGGTACTTGCAGGGGAAGAGACCCAGTACTTC	CASSLVLAGEETQYF